A single T cell receptor (beta chain) is shown here with its context. Its antigen is not identified. Germline-derived CDR1 and CDR2 are MDHEN and SYDVKM. CDR3 length: 15 residues. J was trimmed by 5 bases and V by 6 bases; bases with no gene match: 11. These data are taken from a study of blood T cells in healthy people across ages. Study summary: When template switching was applied, about one barcoded beta molecule was captured per two T cells. Points from the study as a whole: Per million T cells, TCR beta diversity dropped roughly linearly as age increased.

The individuals who served as donors were healthy Caucasians living in Russia, aged about 6 to 90. Total RNA extraction produced at least 5.5 micrograms (per sample) for the study. A sample-barcoded 5' primer and a J-beta primer mix were used in a second PCR of roughly 7 to 12 cycles. TCRdb processed the 5' RACE reads anew with MiXCR; each CDR3 protein has one entry. Here the sample spans over 1.5 million distinct CDR3 sequences, around 48% being singletons. The V gene is TRBV28, the J gene TRBJ1-1; 8 positions agree with TRBD1. Sequenced sample: blood. This TCR came from a woman in her thirties or forties in good health. CDR3 region: CASSPPGTGLTEAFF. CDR3 in DNA: TGTGCCAGCAGCCCTCCCGGGACAGGACTTACTGAAGCTTTCTTT.